This T cell receptor (beta chain) emerged from a study of T cells in Graves' hyperthyroidism and ophthalmopathy. Study-level findings and limits: Most thyroid clonotypes expanded above 0.001 appeared in blood too. Ophthalmopathy and stable hyperthyroidism were separated by a 13 V-J model.

Template material for amplifying TCR beta CDR3 regions consisted of RNA transcripts. First-round RT-PCR targeting the TCR CDR3 was performed with the HTBI primer set. TCRdb analysed the multiplex PCR reads with MiXCR anew, one entry per CDR3 protein. The sample has roughly 740,000 distinct CDR3 sequences; about a sixth are singletons. V gave up 2 bases and J gave up 7 bases; unmatched junction bases: 10. The germline CDR1 and CDR2 sequences are MNHEY and SVGEGT. The CDR3 has 15 residues. In this sample, this clonotype turned up a few times. Antigen unknown. It was considered stable Graves' hyperthyroidism when ophthalmopathy did not progress within 18 months. The PBMCs were taken from over 9.5 ml of fresh peripheral blood.

Sequenced: blood. The chain employs TRBV6-2 or TRBV6-3 and TRBJ2-7; 8 bases are a match to TRBD2. The TCR originated in a man younger than 35 with Graves' hyperthyroidism. In DNA, the CDR3 is TGTGCCAGCAGTTACCCTAGCGGGCCCCGGGGAGAGCAGTACTTC. Its translation is CASSYPSGPRGEQYF.